The 31 T cell receptor beta chains reported below all come from one sample, sequenced in a study of cytomegalovirus exposure and HLA in healthy donors. Primers included in the PCR were 60 Vbeta and 13 Jbeta primers. Generated by immunoSEQ multiplex PCR, the TCRdb table keeps only in-frame clones and is missing some. The repertoire holds some 110,000 clones, about two thirds seen once, with about 0.84% in the top ten. The sequenced sample was PBMCs. The receptors shown here come from a boy between 5 and 17 years old in good health and CMV-seronegative.

The V and J genes are TRBV28 and TRBJ2-1; 8 bases agree with TRBD2. In germline, CDR1 is MDHEN, CDR2 SYDVKM. V lost 3 bases and J lost 2; bases outside the gene matches: 3. There are 15 residues in the CDR3. The CDR3 loop is CASSFSGGPYNEQFF. The CDR3 DNA reads TGTGCCAGCAGTTTTTCGGGAGGGCCCTACAATGAGCAGTTCTTC. The full variable domain, rest sourced from reference TRBV28 and TRBJ2-1, is DVKVTQSSRYLVKRTGEKVFLECVQDMDHENMFWYRQDPGLGLRLIYFSYDVKMKEKGDIPEGYSVSREKKERFSLILESASTNQTSMYLCASSFSGGPYNEQFFGPGTRLTVL.

The CDR3 DNA reads as TGTGCCAGTAGCAGCTTAAATCGGGGGACCTACGAGCAGTACTTC. Its translation: CASSSLNRGTYEQYF. The V call is TRBV19, the J call TRBJ2-7, with D possibly matching TRBD2 (6 bases). Germline V lookup: CDR1 LNHDA, CDR2 SQIVND (reference sequence). The CDR3 runs to 15 residues. V lost 6 bases and J 2 bases, leaving 17 bases between the germline ends. Full variable domain (missing parts from reference TRBV19 and TRBJ2-7): DGGITQSPKYLFRKEGQNVTLSCEQNLNHDAMYWYRQDPGQGLRLIYYSQIVNDFQKGDIAEGYSVSREKKESFPLTVTSAQKNPTAFYLCASSSLNRGTYEQYFGPGTRLTVT.

The chain is built from TRBV18 and TRBJ2-7; D might be TRBD1 (7 bases). The germline V gene has CDR1 KGHSH and CDR2 LQKENI. Trimming left V 1 base short and J 3 bases short, with 13 bases between. The CDR3 is made up of 15 amino acids. The CDR3, as DNA: TGTGCCAGCTCACCACAGACAGGGAGGATCTACGAGCAGTACTTC. Its protein product is CASSPQTGRIYEQYF.

The chain recombines TRBV9 with TRBJ1-6; D is unclear. Trimming shortened V by 4 bases and J by 8 bases, and 16 bases separated the two germline ends. Germline V gene data show CDR1 as SGDLS and CDR2 as YYNGEE. The CDR3 has 15 residues. CDR3 protein: CASSSRPFGDSPLHF. CDR3 in DNA: TGTGCCAGCAGCTCTCGACCCTTCGGGGATTCACCCCTCCACTTT.

The V call is TRBV4-1, the J call TRBJ2-5; 8 positions match TRBD2. The CDR3 extends over 15 amino acids. Losses at the gene ends were 8 bases for V and 5 bases for J; bases not matched to a gene: 13. Germline CDR1 and CDR2: MGHRA and YSYEKL. This CDR3 reads CASGRFPGGPETQYF. CDR3 nucleotide sequence: TGCGCCAGCGGACGATTTCCGGGGGGGCCGGAGACCCAGTACTTC.

The chain couples TRBV6-4 to TRBJ1-5; TRBD1 aligns across 9 bases. CDR1 is MRHNA, CDR2 SNTAGT, per germline. V lost 6 bases, J lost 8 bases, and 8 bases stayed unmatched. The CDR3 consists of 14 residues. CDR3 nucleotides: TGTGCCAGCAGCCCCAGACAGGGGGTTAAGCCCCAGCATTTT. Protein: CASSPRQGVKPQHF.

This clone was found once. The chain recombines TRBV7-9 with TRBJ2-1; a weak D match, TRBD2 (6 bases). The CDR3 is 15 amino acids. From germline, CDR1 is SEHNR and CDR2 FQNEAQ (reference sequence). Trimming pared 5 bases from V and 0 bases from J, leaving 11 bases between. CDR3 protein: CASSRGESSYNEQFF. The CDR3 bases are TGTGCCAGCAGCCGCGGGGAAAGCTCCTACAATGAGCAGTTCTTC.

The chain has TRBV5-6 and TRBJ2-1; TRBD2 is a possible D gene (6 bases). V was shortened by 9 bases and J by 12 bases, with 22 bases between the two germline ends. The CDR3 sequence is 13 residues long. Germline V gene data show CDR1 as SGHDT and CDR2 as YYEEEE. The CDR3 here is CATHPGDSPRQFF. DNA for the CDR3: TGTGCCACCCACCCGGGGGACTCACCGCGGCAGTTCTTC.

The CDR3 spells CASSLVEGSYEQYF. DNA of the CDR3: TGCGCCAGCAGCTTGGTTGAGGGATCCTACGAGCAGTACTTC. V gene TRBV5-1 combines with J gene TRBJ2-7; D is perhaps TRBD2 (5 bases). The CDR3 consists of 14 residues. Germline V gives CDR1 SGHRS, CDR2 YFSETQ. The germline V and J ends were trimmed by 0 bases and 1 base, with 8 bases remaining between them.

J is TRBJ2-1 and V is TRBV9; no firm D call. The CDR3 contains 13 residues. V lost 3 bases and J 12 bases, leaving 16 bases between the germline ends. CDR1 SGDLS and CDR2 YYNGEE come from the germline V gene. Here the CDR3 DNA reads TGTGCCAGCAGCGGACTTGGCGCCGGAATGCAGTTCTTC. Its translation: CASSGLGAGMQFF.

The V gene is TRBV15, the J gene TRBJ2-7; 8 bases line up with TRBD2. CDR1 is LNHNV, CDR2 YYDKDF, per germline (reference sequence). The CDR3 consists of 18 residues. J was trimmed by 2 bases and V by 3 bases; bases with no gene match: 15. CDR3 DNA: TGTGCCACCAGCAGGGGACCCCGCGGTAGCGGGAATCCCTACGAGCAGTACTTC. It is translated as CATSRGPRGSGNPYEQYF.

The rearrangement uses TRBV2 and TRBJ2-2, with 9 bases matching TRBD2. V lost 9 bases, J lost 3 bases, and 5 bases stayed unmatched. Germline values: CDR1 SNHLY, CDR2 FYNNEI. CDR3 length: 14 amino acids. The CDR3, as DNA: TGTGCCAGTAAAAGCGGGGGGTACACCGGGGAGCTGTTTTTT. Translation gives CASKSGGYTGELFF.

The chain has TRBV25-1 and TRBJ2-1; 11 bases line up with TRBD2. Germline trimming cut 6 bases from V and 4 bases from J; bases unmatched to any gene: 14. Germline V lookup: CDR1 MGHDK, CDR2 SYGVNS. CDR3 length: 18 residues. The CDR3 coding sequence is TGTGCCAGCAGCCGCCCTAGCGGGGGGCTCCCGGGGTACAATGAGCAGTTCTTC. This translates into CASSRPSGGLPGYNEQFF.

The chain joins TRBV9 to TRBJ2-7; 7 nucleotides match TRBD1. The CDR3 has 13 residues. Per the germline V gene, CDR1 is SGDLS and CDR2 is YYNGEE. V gave up 7 bases and J gave up 0 bases; unmatched junction bases: 4. As DNA, the CDR3 is TGTGCCAGCGGGCAGGGGGTCTCCTACGAGCAGTACTTC. This codes for CASGQGVSYEQYF.

This clone was observed a few times. The chain links TRBV4-1 to TRBJ2-2, with 11 bases aligning to TRBD2. Germline CDR1 MGHRA, CDR2 YSYEKL. The CDR3 runs to 18 residues. J gave up 7 bases and V 2 bases, and 12 bases lay outside the gene matches. The CDR3 protein is CASSQTLAGGTSLGELFF. Here the CDR3 DNA reads TGCGCCAGCAGCCAAACGCTAGCGGGGGGCACCTCCCTCGGGGAGCTGTTTTTT.

This CDR3 is CSVPGLAGTQETQYF. CDR3 sequence (DNA): TGCAGCGTCCCAGGACTAGCGGGGACCCAAGAGACCCAGTACTTC. The genes are TRBV29-1 and TRBJ2-5; 12 nucleotides agree with TRBD2. The CDR3 totals 15 residues. V was clipped by 6 bases and J by 1 base; unmatched bases: 6. Per the germline V gene, CDR1 is SQVTM and CDR2 is ANQGSEA.

The chain uses TRBV20-1 and TRBJ2-5, with TRBD1 identical over 7 bases. J lost 3 bases, V lost 7 bases, and 2 bases had no gene match. CDR3 length: 11 residues. Germline assignment: CDR1 DFQATT and CDR2 SNEGSKA (reference sequence). Here the CDR3 reads CSVGTEETQYF. The CDR3 bases are TGCAGTGTTGGGACAGAAGAGACCCAGTACTTC.

This clone was seen only once. The chain has TRBV2 and TRBJ2-1; tentative D call: TRBD1 (5 bases). Germline V gives CDR1 SNHLY, CDR2 FYNNEI. Trimming cost V 7 bases and J 6 bases, with 16 bases left between them. The CDR3 has 14 amino acids. The CDR3 DNA reads TGTGCCAGCAACAACCCAGGGCAGACCAATGAGCAGTTCTTC. Translated: CASNNPGQTNEQFF.

The chain links TRBV30 to TRBJ1-2; D is uncertain. The CDR3 loop spans 14 amino acids. CDR1 GTSNPN and CDR2 SVGIG come from the germline V gene (reference sequence). The V end was cut by 1 base, the J end by 1 base, with 10 bases between. CDR3: CAWSASSHNYGYTF. CDR3 DNA sequence: TGTGCCTGGAGTGCCAGTAGCCATAACTATGGCTACACCTTC.

The chain couples TRBV28 to TRBJ2-7, with TRBD2 as a possible D gene (6 bases). Germline V gene lookup returns CDR1 MDHEN and CDR2 SYDVKM. Trimming took 7 bases from V and 1 from J, leaving 11 bases between them. This CDR3 spans 13 amino acids. CDR3 DNA: TGTGCCAGCACCCGGGACTCATCCTACGAGCAGTACTTC. Protein: CASTRDSSYEQYF.

The gene calls are TRBV6-1 and TRBJ1-5, with 9 bases matching TRBD1. There are 13 residues in the CDR3. V shed 10 bases, J shed 5 bases, and the junction held 6 bases outside the gene matches. From germline, CDR1 is MNHNS and CDR2 SASEGT. The DNA of the CDR3 is TGTGCCATACAGGGGGCAGTTTATCAGCCCCAGCATTTT. This encodes CAIQGAVYQPQHF.

The genes are TRBV5-1 and TRBJ2-1, with unresolved D. The CDR3 length is 15 residues. Per germline, CDR1 SGHRS and CDR2 YFSETQ. V was shortened by 4 bases and J by 6 bases, with 17 bases between the two germline ends. DNA of the CDR3: TGCGCCAGCAGCACCGACACCGGAAGGTCCAATGAGCAGTTCTTC. This translates into CASSTDTGRSNEQFF.

The rearrangement uses TRBV5-1 and TRBJ2-7; 10 bases are shared with TRBD2. The germline V gene has CDR1 SGHRS and CDR2 YFSETQ. Trimming took 0 bases from V and 3 from J; bases not matched to a gene: 15. The CDR3 length is 19 residues. CDR3 in amino acids: CASSLAWGLASTPYYEQYF. In nucleotides, the CDR3 is TGCGCCAGCAGCTTGGCCTGGGGACTAGCGAGTACCCCTTACTACGAGCAGTACTTC.

The rearrangement uses TRBV10-3 and TRBJ1-2; D may be TRBD1 (5 bases). Germline CDR1 reads ENHRY; CDR2 reads SYGVKD. This CDR3 has 14 amino acids. The V end lost 0 bases, the J end lost 6 bases, and 11 bases lay between the germline ends. The CDR3 is CAISESLGPDGYTF. The CDR3 DNA is TGTGCCATCAGTGAGTCACTGGGGCCAGATGGCTACACCTTC.

V and J are TRBV4-2 and TRBJ2-1; 16 bases align to TRBD2. Germline V gene lookup returns CDR1 LGHNA and CDR2 YNFKEQ. The CDR3 loop spans 16 amino acids. V was pared by 4 bases and J by 7 bases, with 4 bases of the junction left unmatched. The CDR3 sequence is CASSPGLAGGRNEQFF. CDR3 sequence (DNA): TGTGCCAGCAGCCCGGGACTAGCGGGAGGGCGGAATGAGCAGTTCTTC.

The rearrangement joins TRBV7-9 to TRBJ1-4; TRBD1 might be the D (6 bases). The CDR3 has 14 residues. V lost 2 bases and J 7 bases, leaving 11 bases between the germline ends. The germline CDR1 and CDR2 sequences are SEHNR and FQNEAQ (reference sequence). This CDR3 reads CASSLRGASEKLFF. Written as DNA, the CDR3 is TGTGCCAGCAGCTTACGGGGGGCGTCTGAAAAACTGTTTTTT.

The chain couples TRBV10-1 to TRBJ2-5; D is perhaps TRBD2 (6 bases). Per germline, CDR1 WNHNN and CDR2 SYGVQD (reference sequence). Trimming removed 3 bases from V and 2 bases from J, with 13 bases in between. CDR3 size: 15 residues. The CDR3 nucleotides are TGCGCCAGCAGTGACTACAGGACTAAACAAGAGACCCAGTACTTC. Its protein is CASSDYRTKQETQYF.

This clone has just a few counts. The CDR3 region is CASSWGLAADTQYF. The CDR3 region has the DNA TGCGCCAGCAGCTGGGGACTAGCGGCAGATACGCAGTATTTT. The rearrangement joins TRBV5-1 to TRBJ2-3; 11 bases agree with TRBD2. The CDR3 contains 14 residues. The germline V gene has CDR1 SGHRS and CDR2 YFSETQ. V gave up 3 bases and J gave up 4 bases; unmatched junction bases: 1.

This clone was observed a few times. The chain uses TRBV28 and TRBJ1-6; 9 nucleotides agree with TRBD1. Germline trimming cut 6 bases from V and 10 bases from J; bases unmatched to any gene: 7. Looked up from germline, CDR1 is MDHEN and CDR2 is SYDVKM. This CDR3 has 14 residues. The CDR3 DNA follows: TGTGCCAGCAGAGAGGACAGGGGAATCTCACCCCTCCACTTT. Its protein is CASREDRGISPLHF. Full variable domain (missing parts from reference TRBV28 and TRBJ1-6): DVKVTQSSRYLVKRTGEKVFLECVQDMDHENMFWYRQDPGLGLRLIYFSYDVKMKEKGDIPEGYSVSREKKERFSLILESASTNQTSMYLCASREDRGISPLHFGNGTRLTVT.

CDR3 nucleotides: TGTGCCAGCAGCTCCCCAGACATCGTTCGGAGCACAGATACGCAGTATTTT. Translation gives CASSSPDIVRSTDTQYF. The V gene is TRBV7-9, the J gene TRBJ2-3; D unresolved. CDR1 is SEHNR, CDR2 FQNEAQ, per germline (reference sequence). V lost 4 bases and J 0 bases, leaving 17 bases between the germline ends. This CDR3 has 17 residues.

This chain joins TRBV6-5 and TRBJ1-2, with D perhaps TRBD1 (6 bases). This CDR3 has 15 amino acids. From germline, CDR1 is MNHEY and CDR2 SVGAGI. V lost 4 bases and J lost 6, with 18 bases in between. Here the CDR3 reads CASSFTPGTLDGYTF. The CDR3 coding sequence is TGTGCCAGCAGTTTTACCCCCGGGACATTGGATGGCTACACCTTC.